This T cell receptor (beta chain) emerged from a study of T-cell memory formation after mild COVID-19. Study details: Clustering of TCRs was largely donor specific.

5'RACE primed at constant segments yielded TCR alpha and TCR beta cDNA libraries bearing sample barcodes and UMIs. TCRdb redid the calling of the 5' RACE reads with MiXCR, one entry per CDR3 protein. This table has about 560,000 distinct CDR3 sequences, less than 25% appearing once. This clonotype turned up a few times. Its target is not known. Study-wide results and limits: Memory sampled before infection contained some responding clones, suggesting cross-reactive memory joined. The study found contracting CD4+ clones mainly in CM and EM and contracting CD8+ clones in EMRA.

With 5 bases clipped from V and 4 bases from J, the junction kept 6 bases outside the gene matches. This CDR3 region has 15 residues. The V gene's germline CDR1 is ENHRY and CDR2 SYGVKD. This clonotype originated in an adult woman who had mild COVID-19 (a few samples of this study predate the infection). Cell type and time point are not known. This chain links TRBV10-3 with TRBJ2-3; TRBD1 matches at 10 bases. Sample: PBMCs or a T cell subset sorted from them (not recorded which). Here the CDR3 DNA reads TGTGCCATCAGTCCGTGGACAGGGGGAGCAGATACGCAGTATTTT. The encoded protein is CAISPWTGGADTQYF.